The T cell receptor (beta chain) under discussion was sequenced for a study of HIV-infected children after antiretroviral therapy interruption. Background on the study: Interruption-arm samples span weeks 0, 12, interruption end (24 or 48), and about 3 years post-study. In continuous treatment, analyzed samples were from weeks 0, 48 and 150. Study-level results: Naive CD4+ CDR3 sharing between time points fell after interruption began.

RNA-based 3' RACE libraries used unique molecular identifiers. TCRdb ran MiXCR on the 3' RACE reads and lists one entry per CDR3 protein. This sample yields about 89,000 distinct CDR3 sequences, of which approximately 6.9% are seen a single time; roughly 1.1% belongs to the top ten. As for this clonotype: Its antigen is not known.

Documented treatment: PENTA 11 planned treatment interruption arm or continuous ART arm. Sorting from thawed PBMCs isolated naive CD4+ CD45RA+ CD45RO- T cells. The CDR3 length is 14 residues. V was trimmed by 6 bases and J by 2 bases, leaving 14 bases between them. The starting material was CD45RA+ CD4+ T cells from PBMCs, pooled from several time points, obtained from a donor given antiretroviral therapy, either interrupted or continuous. Subset given: naive CD4+ CD45RA+ CD45RO- T cells. This receptor was obtained from a pool of human donors with HIV. V gene TRBV12-3 or TRBV12-4 combines with J gene TRBJ2-7, with D perhaps given as TRBD1 or TRBD2 (5 bases each). The CDR3 spells CASSSSGRAYEQYF. The CDR3 region has the DNA TGTGCCAGCAGCTCGTCAGGGCGGGCCTACGAGCAGTACTTC.